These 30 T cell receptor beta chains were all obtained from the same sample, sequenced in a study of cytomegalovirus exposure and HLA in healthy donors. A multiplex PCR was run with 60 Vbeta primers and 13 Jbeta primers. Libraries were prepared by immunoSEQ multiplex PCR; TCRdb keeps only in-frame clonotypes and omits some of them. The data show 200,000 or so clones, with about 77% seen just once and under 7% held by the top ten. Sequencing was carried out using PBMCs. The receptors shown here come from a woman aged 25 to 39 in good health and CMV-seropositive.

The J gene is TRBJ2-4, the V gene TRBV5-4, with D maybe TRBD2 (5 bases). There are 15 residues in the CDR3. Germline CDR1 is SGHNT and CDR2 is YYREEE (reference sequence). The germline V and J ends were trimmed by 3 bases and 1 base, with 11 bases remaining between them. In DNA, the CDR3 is TGTGCCAGCAGCTCCGAGGGCGGGGCCAAAAACATTCAGTACTTC. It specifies CASSSEGGAKNIQYF.

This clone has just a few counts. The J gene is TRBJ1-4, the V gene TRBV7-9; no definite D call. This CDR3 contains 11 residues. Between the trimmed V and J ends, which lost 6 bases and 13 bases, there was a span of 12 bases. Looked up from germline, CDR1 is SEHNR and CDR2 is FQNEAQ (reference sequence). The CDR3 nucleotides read TGTGCCAGCAGAGACCTAGCAGGACTGTTTTTT. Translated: CASRDLAGLFF.

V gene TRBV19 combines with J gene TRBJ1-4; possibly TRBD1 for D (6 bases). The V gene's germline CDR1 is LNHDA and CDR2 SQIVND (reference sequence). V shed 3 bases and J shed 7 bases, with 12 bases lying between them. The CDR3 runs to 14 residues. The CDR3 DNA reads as TGTGCCAGTAGTATGCGCAGGGGCGGTGAAAAACTGTTTTTT. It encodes CASSMRRGGEKLFF.

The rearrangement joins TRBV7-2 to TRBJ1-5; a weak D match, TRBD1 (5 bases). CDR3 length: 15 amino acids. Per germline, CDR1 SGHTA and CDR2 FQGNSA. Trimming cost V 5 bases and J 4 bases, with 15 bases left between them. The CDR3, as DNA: TGTGCCAGCAGCCCCGTGGGACGGGGGAATCAGCCCCAGCATTTT. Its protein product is CASSPVGRGNQPQHF.

This CDR3 is CASSATDWTEDGYTF. The CDR3 DNA reads as TGTGCCAGCAGTGCCACCGATTGGACAGAAGATGGCTACACCTTC. This rearrangement joins TRBV2 to TRBJ1-2; D perhaps matches TRBD1 (6 bases). The CDR3 has 15 residues. V gave up 4 bases and J gave up 6 bases, with 18 bases separating them. The germline gives CDR1 SNHLY, CDR2 FYNNEI.

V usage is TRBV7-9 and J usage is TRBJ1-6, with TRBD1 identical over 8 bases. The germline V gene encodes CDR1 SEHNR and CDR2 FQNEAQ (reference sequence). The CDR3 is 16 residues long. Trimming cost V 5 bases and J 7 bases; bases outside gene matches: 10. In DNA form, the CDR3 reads TGTGCCAGCAGCACCGGACAGGGCAAGGGCAATTCACCCCTCCACTTT. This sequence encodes CASSTGQGKGNSPLHF.

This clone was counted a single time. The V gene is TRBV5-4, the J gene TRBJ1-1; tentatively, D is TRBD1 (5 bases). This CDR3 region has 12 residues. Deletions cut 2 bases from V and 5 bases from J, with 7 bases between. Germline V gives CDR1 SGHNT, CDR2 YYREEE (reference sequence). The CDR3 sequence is CASSFGGTEAFF. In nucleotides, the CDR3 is TGTGCCAGCAGCTTCGGGGGGACTGAAGCTTTCTTT.

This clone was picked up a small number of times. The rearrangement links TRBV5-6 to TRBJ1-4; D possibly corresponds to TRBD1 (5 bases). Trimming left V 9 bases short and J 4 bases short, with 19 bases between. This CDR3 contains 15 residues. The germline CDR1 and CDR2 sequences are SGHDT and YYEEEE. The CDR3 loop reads CATLRQGSLNEKLFF. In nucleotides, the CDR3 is TGTGCCACCCTCAGGCAGGGAAGCCTTAATGAAAAACTGTTTTTT.

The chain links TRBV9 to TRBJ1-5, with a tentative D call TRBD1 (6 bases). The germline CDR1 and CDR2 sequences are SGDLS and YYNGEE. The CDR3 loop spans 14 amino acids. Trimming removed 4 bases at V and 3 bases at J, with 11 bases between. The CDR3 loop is CASSQTGNNQPQHF. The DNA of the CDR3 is TGTGCCAGCAGCCAAACAGGGAACAATCAGCCCCAGCATTTT.

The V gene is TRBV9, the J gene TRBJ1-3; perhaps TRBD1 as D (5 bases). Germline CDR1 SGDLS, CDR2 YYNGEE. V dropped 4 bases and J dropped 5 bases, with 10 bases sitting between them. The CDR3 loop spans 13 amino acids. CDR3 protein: CASSSPGRNTIYF. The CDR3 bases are TGTGCCAGCAGCTCTCCAGGGCGAAACACCATATATTTT.

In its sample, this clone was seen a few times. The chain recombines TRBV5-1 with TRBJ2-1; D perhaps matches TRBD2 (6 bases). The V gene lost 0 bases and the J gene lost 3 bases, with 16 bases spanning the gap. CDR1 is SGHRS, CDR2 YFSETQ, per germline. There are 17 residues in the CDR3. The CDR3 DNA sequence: TGCGCCAGCAGCTTGGGAGTTGGGGGGTGGAGCTACAATGAGCAGTTCTTC. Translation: CASSLGVGGWSYNEQFF.

This CDR3 reads CASTSSGNTIYF. In nucleotides, the CDR3 is TGTGCCAGCACCAGCTCTGGAAACACCATATATTTT. This sequence joins TRBV2 and TRBJ1-3; D not resolved. The V gene's germline CDR1 is SNHLY and CDR2 FYNNEI. Trimming removed 7 bases at V and 0 bases at J, with 4 bases between. The CDR3 length is 12 residues.

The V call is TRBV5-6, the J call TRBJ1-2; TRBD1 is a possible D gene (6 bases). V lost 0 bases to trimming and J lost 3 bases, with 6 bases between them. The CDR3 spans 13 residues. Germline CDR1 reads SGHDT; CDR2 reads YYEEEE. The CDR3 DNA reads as TGTGCCAGCAGCTTGGACAGGGACTATGGCTACACCTTC. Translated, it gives CASSLDRDYGYTF.

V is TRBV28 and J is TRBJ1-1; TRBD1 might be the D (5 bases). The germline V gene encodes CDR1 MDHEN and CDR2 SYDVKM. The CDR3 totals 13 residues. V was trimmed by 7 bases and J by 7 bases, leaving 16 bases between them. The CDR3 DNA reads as TGTGCCAGCACCCGACCGGCGGGGGGTGAAGCTTTCTTT. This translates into CASTRPAGGEAFF.

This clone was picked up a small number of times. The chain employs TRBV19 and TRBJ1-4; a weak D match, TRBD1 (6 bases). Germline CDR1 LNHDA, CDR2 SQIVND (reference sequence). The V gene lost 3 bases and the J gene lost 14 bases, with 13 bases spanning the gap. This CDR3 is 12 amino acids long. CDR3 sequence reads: CASSINRAVLFF. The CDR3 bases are TGTGCCAGTAGTATTAACAGGGCGGTTCTGTTTTTT.

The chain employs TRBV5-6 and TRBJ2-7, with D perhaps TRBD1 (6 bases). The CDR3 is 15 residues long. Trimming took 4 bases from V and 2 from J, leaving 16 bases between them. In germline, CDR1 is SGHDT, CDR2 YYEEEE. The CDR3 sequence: CASSAVQGHAYEQYF. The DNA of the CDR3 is TGTGCCAGCAGCGCGGTGCAGGGACATGCCTACGAGCAGTACTTC.

The CDR3 is CASSSETSGYEQYF. CDR3 DNA: TGCGCCAGTTCATCTGAAACTAGCGGATACGAGCAGTACTTC. The chain employs TRBV5-1 and TRBJ2-7, with 8 bases fitting TRBD2. V trimming: 8 bases; J trimming: 4 bases; junction bases outside the gene matches: 11. The CDR3 spans 14 residues. Per the germline V gene, CDR1 is SGHRS and CDR2 is YFSETQ.

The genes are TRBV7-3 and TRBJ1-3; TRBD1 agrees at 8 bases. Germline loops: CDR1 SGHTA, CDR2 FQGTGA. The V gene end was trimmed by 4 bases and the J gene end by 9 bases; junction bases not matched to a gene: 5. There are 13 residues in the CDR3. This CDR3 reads CASSSPGQGTIYF. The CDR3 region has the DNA TGTGCCAGCAGCTCTCCCGGACAGGGCACCATATATTTT.

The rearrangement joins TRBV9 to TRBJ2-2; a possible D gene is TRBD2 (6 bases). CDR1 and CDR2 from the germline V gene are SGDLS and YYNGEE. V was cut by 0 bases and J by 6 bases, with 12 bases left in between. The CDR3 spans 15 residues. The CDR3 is CASSVDDGGAGELFF. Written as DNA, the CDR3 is TGTGCCAGCAGCGTAGACGATGGCGGGGCCGGGGAGCTGTTTTTT. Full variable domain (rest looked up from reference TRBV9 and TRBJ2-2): DSGVTQTPKHLITATGQRVTLRCSPRSGDLSVYWYQQSLDQGLQFLIQYYNGEERAKGNILERFSAQQFPDLHSELNLSSLELGDSALYFCASSVDDGGAGELFFGEGSRLTVL.

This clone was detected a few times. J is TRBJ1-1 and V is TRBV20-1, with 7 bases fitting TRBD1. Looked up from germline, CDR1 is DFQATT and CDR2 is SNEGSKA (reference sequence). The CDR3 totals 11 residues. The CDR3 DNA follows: TGCACCCAGGGGGATTCGGCTGAAGCTTTCTTT. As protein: CTQGDSAEAFF.

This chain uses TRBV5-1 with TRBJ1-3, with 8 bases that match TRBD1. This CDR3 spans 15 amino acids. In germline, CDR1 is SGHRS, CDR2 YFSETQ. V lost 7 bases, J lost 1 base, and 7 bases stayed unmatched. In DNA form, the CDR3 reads TGCGCCAGCCGTTCTACAGGGGGGTCTGGAAACACCATATATTTT. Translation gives CASRSTGGSGNTIYF.

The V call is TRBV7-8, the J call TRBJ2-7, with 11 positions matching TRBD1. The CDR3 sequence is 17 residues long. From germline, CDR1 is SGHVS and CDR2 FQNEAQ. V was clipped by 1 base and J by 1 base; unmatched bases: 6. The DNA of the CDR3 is TGTGCCAGCAGCTTAGGGACAGGGGGCATGGGGTCCTACGAGCAGTACTTC. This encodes CASSLGTGGMGSYEQYF.

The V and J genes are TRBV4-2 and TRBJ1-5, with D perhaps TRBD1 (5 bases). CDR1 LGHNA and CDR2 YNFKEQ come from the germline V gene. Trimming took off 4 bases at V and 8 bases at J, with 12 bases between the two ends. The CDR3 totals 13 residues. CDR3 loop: CASSLGTLEPQHF. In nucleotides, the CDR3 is TGTGCCAGCAGCCTCGGGACTCTCGAGCCCCAGCATTTT.

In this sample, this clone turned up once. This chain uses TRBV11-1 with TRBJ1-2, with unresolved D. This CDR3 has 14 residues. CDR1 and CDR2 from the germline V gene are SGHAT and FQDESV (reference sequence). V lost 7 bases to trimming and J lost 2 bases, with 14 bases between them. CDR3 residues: CASTTSERNYGYTF. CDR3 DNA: TGTGCCAGCACCACCTCCGAGAGAAACTATGGCTACACCTTC.

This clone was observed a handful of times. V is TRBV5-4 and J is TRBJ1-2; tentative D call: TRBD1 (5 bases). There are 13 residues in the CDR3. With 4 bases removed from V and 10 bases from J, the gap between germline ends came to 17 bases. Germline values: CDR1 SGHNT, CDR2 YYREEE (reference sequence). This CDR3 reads CASSPRGGFSYTF. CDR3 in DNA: TGTGCCAGCAGCCCCCGGGGGGGTTTCTCCTACACCTTC.

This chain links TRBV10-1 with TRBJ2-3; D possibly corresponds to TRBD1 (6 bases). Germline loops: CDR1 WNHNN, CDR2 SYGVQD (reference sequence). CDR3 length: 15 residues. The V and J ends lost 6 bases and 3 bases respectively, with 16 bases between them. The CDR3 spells CASRERRGETDTQYF. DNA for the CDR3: TGCGCCAGCAGAGAACGCAGGGGAGAGACAGATACGCAGTATTTT.

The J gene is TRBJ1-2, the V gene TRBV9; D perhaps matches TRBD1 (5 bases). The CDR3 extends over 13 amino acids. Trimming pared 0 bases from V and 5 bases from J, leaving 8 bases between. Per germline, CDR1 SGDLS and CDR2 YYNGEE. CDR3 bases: TGTGCCAGCAGCGTAGAGGCAGGGTATGGCTACACCTTC. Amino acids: CASSVEAGYGYTF.

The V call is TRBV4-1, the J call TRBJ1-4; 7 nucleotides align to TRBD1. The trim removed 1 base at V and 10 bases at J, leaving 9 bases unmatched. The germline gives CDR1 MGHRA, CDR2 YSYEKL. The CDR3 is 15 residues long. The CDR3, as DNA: TGCGCCAGCAGCCAAGGCCCCGACAGGGTGGGAAAACTGTTTTTT. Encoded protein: CASSQGPDRVGKLFF.

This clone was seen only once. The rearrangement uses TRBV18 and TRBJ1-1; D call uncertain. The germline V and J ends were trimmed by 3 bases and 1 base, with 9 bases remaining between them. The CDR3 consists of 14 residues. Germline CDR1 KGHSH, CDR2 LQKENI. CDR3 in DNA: TGTGCCAGCTCACCGCGGCAGCCGAACACTGAAGCTTTCTTT. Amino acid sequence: CASSPRQPNTEAFF.

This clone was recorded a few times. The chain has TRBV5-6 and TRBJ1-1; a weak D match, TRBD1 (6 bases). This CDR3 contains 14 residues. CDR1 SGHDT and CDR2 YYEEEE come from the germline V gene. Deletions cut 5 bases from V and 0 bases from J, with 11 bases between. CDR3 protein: CASRPGQVNTEAFF. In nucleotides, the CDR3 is TGTGCCAGCAGGCCGGGACAAGTGAACACTGAAGCTTTCTTT.